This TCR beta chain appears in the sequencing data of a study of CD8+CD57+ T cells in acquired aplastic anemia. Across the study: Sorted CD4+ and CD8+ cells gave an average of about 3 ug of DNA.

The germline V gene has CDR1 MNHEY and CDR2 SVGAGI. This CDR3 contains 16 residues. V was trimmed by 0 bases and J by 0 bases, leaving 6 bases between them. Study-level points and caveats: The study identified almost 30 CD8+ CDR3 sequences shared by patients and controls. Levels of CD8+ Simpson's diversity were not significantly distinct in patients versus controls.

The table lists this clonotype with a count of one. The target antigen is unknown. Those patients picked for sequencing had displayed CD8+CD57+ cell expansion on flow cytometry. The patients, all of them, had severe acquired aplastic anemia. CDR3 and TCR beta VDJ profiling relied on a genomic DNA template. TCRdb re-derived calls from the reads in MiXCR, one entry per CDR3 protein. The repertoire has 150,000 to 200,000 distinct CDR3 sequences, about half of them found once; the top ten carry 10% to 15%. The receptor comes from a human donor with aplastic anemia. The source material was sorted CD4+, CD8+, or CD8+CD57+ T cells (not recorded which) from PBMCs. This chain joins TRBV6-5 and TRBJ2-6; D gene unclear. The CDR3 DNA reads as TGTGCCAGCAGTTACTCGACCTACTCTGGGGCCAACGTCCTGACTTTC. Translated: CASSYSTYSGANVLTF.